One sample yielded the 24 T cell receptor beta chains listed below, sequenced in a study of blood T cell repertoires in COVID-19 (TCRdb year 2020). Library generation was performed with the immunoSEQ multiplex PCR assay. The immuneACCESS repertoire file appears here via TCRdb, limited to in-frame rearrangements. These files lack a portion of the clones; in checked studies, under half of the deficit traces to unresolved V genes, and the cause of the others is not known. The sample has 150,000 to 200,000 clones on record, 90% of them singletons. The biggest ten clones account for 18% of the sample. The sequenced material came from peripheral blood. These receptors were taken from a man aged 55 to 70 with active or convalescent COVID-19.

The chain employs TRBV28 and TRBJ1-3; D is unclear. Between the trimmed V and J ends, which lost 3 bases and 1 base, there was a span of 25 bases. The germline CDR1 and CDR2 sequences are MDHEN and SYDVKM. This CDR3 has 20 residues. In DNA form, the CDR3 reads TGTGCCAGCAGTTTTCCCCGGGGTCGACAAGAAGCACGATCTGGAAACACCATATATTTT. Its translation: CASSFPRGRQEARSGNTIYF.

A single count supports this clone. This chain uses TRBV6-2 or TRBV6-3 with TRBJ2-2; a possible D gene is TRBD2 (6 bases). Trimming left V 2 bases short and J 2 bases short, with 9 bases between. Per the germline V gene, CDR1 is MNHEY and CDR2 is SVGEGT. The CDR3 length is 15 residues. The CDR3 is CASSYLLANTGELFF. CDR3 nucleotide sequence: TGTGCCAGCAGTTACCTACTAGCTAACACCGGGGAGCTGTTTTTT.

J is TRBJ1-1 and V is TRBV11-3, with a weak D call TRBD1 (5 bases). The CDR3 contains 17 residues. Trimming removed 5 bases from V and 0 bases from J, with 19 bases in between. Germline V gene data show CDR1 as SGHNT and CDR2 as YENEEA. In DNA form, the CDR3 reads TGTGCCAGCAGCCTTGGCGTAGGACACGGTATGAACACTGAAGCTTTCTTT. Translating gives CASSLGVGHGMNTEAFF.

This chain connects TRBV12-3 or TRBV12-4 to TRBJ2-7, with D perhaps TRBD1 (6 bases). Trimming shortened V by 3 bases and J by 5 bases, and 11 bases separated the two germline ends. This CDR3 contains 13 residues. CDR3 in DNA: TGTGCCAGCAGTTTCAGGGGAACTAACGAGCAGTACTTC. It codes for CASSFRGTNEQYF.

The chain joins TRBV20-1 to TRBJ2-1; D remains ambiguous. V was shortened by 3 bases and J by 4 bases, with 10 bases between the two germline ends. From germline, CDR1 is DFQATT and CDR2 SNEGSKA (reference sequence). This CDR3 has 13 residues. CDR3 nucleotides: TGCAGTGCTAGTCTACCCGAATACAATGAGCAGTTCTTC. Amino acid sequence: CSASLPEYNEQFF.

The rearrangement uses TRBV4-1 and TRBJ2-7; 8 bases match TRBD1. CDR3 length equals 16 residues. V dropped 1 base and J dropped 3; count of bases not matched to a gene: 8. The V gene's germline CDR1 is MGHRA and CDR2 YSYEKL. CDR3 sequence: CASSQAPGQGLYEQYF. In nucleotides, the CDR3 is TGCGCCAGCAGCCAAGCACCCGGACAGGGTCTCTACGAGCAGTACTTC.

This clone was counted only a few times. The V gene is TRBV27, the J gene TRBJ1-1; D possibly corresponds to TRBD1 (6 bases). The CDR3 has 16 residues. Trimming stripped 6 bases from V and 0 bases from J, with 17 bases between. Germline V gene data show CDR1 as MNHEY and CDR2 as SMNVEV (reference sequence). This CDR3 is CASRETTGFMNTEAFF. In DNA, the CDR3 is TGTGCCAGCAGGGAAACGACAGGTTTCATGAACACTGAAGCTTTCTTT.

The rearrangement joins TRBV30 to TRBJ1-5; D is possibly TRBD1 (6 bases). The CDR3 consists of 15 residues. CDR1 GTSNPN and CDR2 SVGIG come from the germline V gene (reference sequence). Trimming removed 4 bases at V and 0 bases at J, with 13 bases between. The CDR3: CAWTPGAYSNQPQHF. DNA of the CDR3: TGTGCCTGGACCCCAGGGGCATATAGCAATCAGCCCCAGCATTTT. The full variable domain, with the rest looked up from reference TRBV30 and TRBJ1-5, is SQTIHQWPATLVQPVGSPLSLECTVEGTSNPNLYWYRQAAGRGLQLLFYSVGIGQISSEVPQNLSASRPQDRQFILSSKKLLLSDSGFYLCAWTPGAYSNQPQHFGDGTRLSIL.

This clone was detected once. V usage is TRBV19 and J usage is TRBJ1-1; 9 bases are a match to TRBD1. The CDR3 runs 15 residues. V was pared by 5 bases and J by 4 bases, with 8 bases of the junction left unmatched. Looked up from germline, CDR1 is LNHDA and CDR2 is SQIVND (reference sequence). CDR3 DNA: TGTGCCAGTAGTGGGGACAGGGTGAGGGGCACTGAAGCTTTCTTT. Translated, it gives CASSGDRVRGTEAFF.

V usage is TRBV27 and J usage is TRBJ1-2; the D gene is possibly TRBD1 (5 bases). This CDR3 is 14 amino acids long. Trimming pared 3 bases from V and 5 bases from J, leaving 13 bases between. The germline V gene encodes CDR1 MNHEY and CDR2 SMNVEV (reference sequence). CDR3 amino acids: CASSFSRASYGYTF. CDR3 sequence (DNA): TGTGCCAGCAGTTTTTCCAGGGCGTCGTATGGCTACACCTTC.

The chain employs TRBV7-9 and TRBJ1-1; D ambiguous. Per the germline V gene, CDR1 is SEHNR and CDR2 is FQNEAQ (reference sequence). V was shortened by 5 bases and J by 2 bases, with 12 bases between the two germline ends. The CDR3 runs to 14 residues. CDR3 sequence: CASSPTAGNTEAFF. The CDR3 DNA reads as TGTGCCAGCAGCCCCACTGCAGGAAACACTGAAGCTTTCTTT.

V and J are TRBV15 and TRBJ2-5, with D perhaps matching TRBD1 (6 bases). The CDR3 contains 18 residues. Germline CDR1 and CDR2: LNHNV and YYDKDF (reference sequence). Trimming removed 2 bases from V and 5 bases from J, with 24 bases in between. The CDR3 is CATSRQPPGALRGETQYF. CDR3 DNA: TGTGCCACCAGCAGACAACCTCCCGGGGCCCTAAGGGGGGAGACCCAGTACTTC.

The chain employs TRBV7-9 and TRBJ2-5; a weak D match, TRBD2 (7 bases). CDR1 and CDR2 (germline): SEHNR, FQNEAQ (reference sequence). Trimming stripped 2 bases from V and 5 bases from J, with 15 bases between. This CDR3 has 15 residues. DNA of the CDR3: TGTGCCAGCAGCTTAAGGCGGGGGCAGGGGGAGACCCAGTACTTC. Protein sequence: CASSLRRGQGETQYF.

The chain employs TRBV28 and TRBJ1-5; D is unresolved. The CDR3 covers 14 residues. The V gene lost 2 bases and the J gene lost 7 bases, with 12 bases spanning the gap. In germline, CDR1 is MDHEN, CDR2 SYDVKM. CDR3 DNA sequence: TGTGCCAGCAGTTTAGTGCAGGCTCAGCAGCCCCAGCATTTT. This translates into CASSLVQAQQPQHF.

The V and J genes are TRBV10-3 and TRBJ2-1; the D is unclear. Trimming pared 2 bases from V and 3 bases from J, leaving 14 bases between. The CDR3 spans 16 residues. Germline values: CDR1 ENHRY, CDR2 SYGVKD. In DNA form, the CDR3 reads TGTGCCATCAGTGAGCCGGGTTTTAGCAGCTACAATGAGCAGTTCTTC. Translated, it gives CAISEPGFSSYNEQFF.

The chain is built from TRBV6-1 and TRBJ2-2; D unresolved. The germline V and J ends were trimmed by 0 bases and 6 bases, with 11 bases remaining between them. CDR3 length: 15 amino acids. CDR1 and CDR2 from the germline V gene are MNHNS and SASEGT. The CDR3 DNA is TGTGCCAGCAGTGAAGCGTTGGCCGTGGCCGGGGAGCTGTTTTTT. Amino acid sequence: CASSEALAVAGELFF.

V and J are TRBV24-1 and TRBJ2-5; 8 bases match TRBD2. V trimming: 5 bases; J trimming: 5 bases; junction bases outside the gene matches: 3. The CDR3 totals 13 residues. CDR1 and CDR2 (germline): KGHDR, SFDVKD. CDR3 protein: CATSASGGETQYF. The CDR3, as DNA: TGTGCCACCAGTGCGTCGGGGGGGGAGACCCAGTACTTC.

This chain uses TRBV5-1 with TRBJ1-2; 9 bases fit TRBD1. The CDR3 extends over 16 amino acids. Germline CDR1 and CDR2: SGHRS and YFSETQ. After removal of 4 bases from V and 4 bases from J, the junction contained 11 bases not matched to a gene. Here the CDR3 reads CASSLRTGAESYGYTF. CDR3 DNA: TGCGCCAGCAGCCTACGGACAGGGGCGGAATCCTATGGCTACACCTTC.

This chain uses TRBV7-6 with TRBJ2-6; no definite D call. The CDR3 is made up of 16 amino acids. Germline V gene data show CDR1 as SGHVS and CDR2 as FNYEAQ. V lost 4 bases and J lost 2, with 12 bases in between. CDR3 DNA: TGTGCCAGCAGCTCCTACGCCGATACTGGGGCCAACGTCCTGACTTTC. Its translation is CASSSYADTGANVLTF.

The V gene is TRBV18, the J gene TRBJ2-3, with D maybe TRBD2 (5 bases). Germline V lookup: CDR1 KGHSH, CDR2 LQKENI. CDR3 size: 14 residues. V was cut by 3 bases and J by 6 bases, with 13 bases left in between. The CDR3 is CASSPPGGFDTQYF. In nucleotides, the CDR3 is TGTGCCAGCTCACCGCCCGGAGGTTTCGATACGCAGTATTTT.

This clone has just one count. The rearrangement uses TRBV5-4 and TRBJ1-3; D not resolved. The CDR3 has 12 residues. Trimming cost V 1 base and J 11 bases, with 10 bases left between them. Germline assignment: CDR1 SGHNT and CDR2 YYREEE (reference sequence). CDR3 residues: CASSLYRSPIYF. CDR3 bases: TGTGCCAGCAGCTTGTACAGATCCCCCATATATTTT.

Only one count was recorded for this clone. The chain is built from TRBV30 and TRBJ1-1, with 7 bases that match TRBD1. Germline V gene sequence: CDR1 GTSNPN, CDR2 SVGIG (reference sequence). J gave up 4 bases and V 3 bases, and 5 bases lay outside the gene matches. The CDR3 runs to 13 residues. CDR3 coding DNA: TGTGCCTGGAGAAGGGGGCGAGGCACTGAAGCTTTCTTT. This gives the protein CAWRRGRGTEAFF.

The chain joins TRBV5-4 to TRBJ2-1, with TRBD2 matching 15 bases. The CDR3 sequence is 18 residues long. CDR1 is SGHNT and CDR2 is YYREEE in the germline V gene (reference sequence). With V trimmed by 4 bases and J by 1 base, 6 bases remained unmatched. The DNA of the CDR3 is TGTGCCAGCAGCCCCGGACTAGCGGGAGGGACGTCCTACAATGAGCAGTTCTTC. Translating gives CASSPGLAGGTSYNEQFF.

The chain combines TRBV2 with TRBJ1-2; TRBD1 matches 9 bases. There are 14 residues in the CDR3. V was pared by 1 base and J by 6 bases, with 3 bases of the junction left unmatched. Germline V gene data show CDR1 as SNHLY and CDR2 as FYNNEI. This CDR3 reads CASSEGGQGHGYTF. CDR3 sequence (DNA): TGTGCCAGCAGTGAAGGGGGACAGGGCCATGGCTACACCTTC.